The next 31 T cell receptor beta chains were all read from a single sample in a study of T cell repertoires in cytomegalovirus infection. TCRdb re-analysed the reads in MiXCR, keeping a single row per CDR3 protein. Of around 550,000 distinct CDR3 sequences listed, approximately 26% are singletons. Sequencing was carried out using PBMCs. The receptors derive from a human donor in good health (CMV status not recorded). Some clones in this sample may be carry-over from other donors' samples.

V and J are TRBV7-3 and TRBJ2-5; a possible D gene is TRBD2 (6 bases). CDR3 size: 15 residues. Germline V gene data show CDR1 as SGHTA and CDR2 as FQGTGA. The V gene lost 5 bases and the J gene lost 2 bases, with 15 bases spanning the gap. This CDR3 reads CASSETVTRQETQYF. As DNA, the CDR3 is TGTGCCAGCAGCGAAACCGTGACTAGGCAAGAGACCCAGTACTTC. Using reference TRBV7-3 and TRBJ2-5 for the parts outside the CDR3, the full variable domain is GAGVSQTPSNKVTEKGKYVELRCDPISGHTALYWYRQSLGQGPEFLIYFQGTGAADDSGLPNDRFFAVRPEGSVSTLKIQRTERGDSAVYLCASSETVTRQETQYFGPGTRLLVL.

CDR3 bases: TGTGCCAGCAGTCCCCGACCGGGGTCTCTCTACGAGCAGTACTTC. The encoded protein is CASSPRPGSLYEQYF. The V and J genes are TRBV6-2 or TRBV6-3 and TRBJ2-7; D is possibly TRBD2 (5 bases). Trimming took 5 bases from V and 3 from J, leaving 17 bases between them. The germline gives CDR1 MNHEY, CDR2 SVGEGT. The CDR3 has 15 residues.

This chain links TRBV19 with TRBJ2-1; a possible D gene is TRBD2 (6 bases). The CDR3 has 18 residues. Germline CDR1 reads LNHDA; CDR2 reads SQIVND (reference sequence). Trimming cost V 10 bases and J 2 bases, with 27 bases left between them. The CDR3 loop reads CATKRRTVPGTPYNEQFF. CDR3 coding DNA: TGTGCCACTAAAAGGCGTACGGTGCCCGGGACTCCCTACAATGAGCAGTTCTTC.

The chain employs TRBV27 and TRBJ2-5; 13 bases fit TRBD2. The ends lost 8 bases at V and 9 bases at J; junction bases unmatched: 12. Germline CDR1 and CDR2: MNHEY and SMNVEV (reference sequence). This CDR3 region has 15 residues. The CDR3 nucleotides are TGTGCCAGCCGGACTAGCGGGAGTCCCGTTACGGCCCAGTACTTC. Protein: CASRTSGSPVTAQYF.

This clonotype occurred many times. The chain recombines TRBV7-8 with TRBJ2-1; TRBD2 agrees at 16 bases. Germline V lookup: CDR1 SGHVS, CDR2 FQNEAQ. With 5 bases clipped from V and 6 bases from J, the junction kept 4 bases outside the gene matches. The CDR3 is made up of 16 amino acids. The CDR3 DNA is TGTGCCAGCAGCGTGGGACTAGCGGGAGGGCGCAATGAGCAGTTCTTC. It is translated as CASSVGLAGGRNEQFF. Together with reference TRBV7-8 and TRBJ2-1, the CDR3 gives the full variable domain: GAGVSQSPRYKVAKRGQDVALRCDPISGHVSLFWYQQALGQGPEFLTYFQNEAQLDKSGLPSDRFFAERPEGSVSTLKIQRTQQEDSAVYLCASSVGLAGGRNEQFFGPGTRLTVL.

The DNA of the CDR3 is TGTGCCACCTTAAAGTCTTCGAACACTGAAGCTTTCTTT. Translated, it gives CATLKSSNTEAFF. The chain couples TRBV11-3 to TRBJ1-1; D unclear. CDR3 length: 13 residues. Germline V lookup: CDR1 SGHNT, CDR2 YENEEA. V lost 10 bases, J lost 1 base, and 13 bases lay in between.

The rearrangement joins TRBV18 to TRBJ1-2, with D possibly being TRBD1 (5 bases). This CDR3 is 15 amino acids long. Trimming took 3 bases from V and 5 from J, leaving 16 bases between them. Germline V gene data show CDR1 as KGHSH and CDR2 as LQKENI. DNA of the CDR3: TGTGCCAGCTCACCCGACGCCCCGAGGGGTTATGGCTACACCTTC. Translated, it gives CASSPDAPRGYGYTF.

This clonotype has a handful of counts. The chain is built from TRBV6-2 or TRBV6-3 and TRBJ2-7, with D unclear. Germline-derived CDR1 and CDR2 are MNHEY and SVGEGT. The V and J ends lost 5 bases and 12 bases respectively, with 20 bases between them. The CDR3 is 13 residues long. CDR3 in DNA: TGTGCCAGCAGTAACCCGTCCAGTGATCGTCGGTACGTC. Encoded protein: CASSNPSSDRRYV.

The chain employs TRBV7-2 and TRBJ2-3, with 8 bases fitting TRBD1. Germline trimming cut 5 bases from V and 4 bases from J; bases unmatched to any gene: 2. Germline V gene lookup returns CDR1 SGHTA and CDR2 FQGNSA. CDR3 length: 13 amino acids. The CDR3 region is CASSKTGADTQYF. The DNA of the CDR3 is TGTGCCAGCAGCAAGACAGGGGCAGATACGCAGTATTTT.

Many counts were recorded for this clonotype. The CDR3 bases are TGTGCCAGCAGCCGCACCTTCTCTGGGGCCAACGTCCTGACTTTC. Amino acid sequence: CASSRTFSGANVLTF. The chain couples TRBV7-9 to TRBJ2-6; D unresolved. CDR1 is SEHNR and CDR2 is FQNEAQ in the germline V gene (reference sequence). V lost 5 bases to trimming and J lost 0 bases, with 8 bases between them. This CDR3 has 15 residues.

V is TRBV6-6 and J is TRBJ2-5; 9 positions agree with TRBD2. Germline CDR1 is MNHNY and CDR2 is SVGAGI (reference sequence). The CDR3 contains 20 residues. Losses at the gene ends were 2 bases for V and 3 bases for J; bases not matched to a gene: 19. CDR3 residues: CASSYPTNSGRPRSKETQYF. The CDR3, as DNA: TGTGCCAGCAGTTACCCAACCAATAGCGGGAGACCAAGGTCGAAAGAGACCCAGTACTTC.

The chain carries TRBV4-1 and TRBJ2-6; D is unresolved. CDR3 length: 16 amino acids. Trimming cost V 4 bases and J 2 bases, with 12 bases left between them. Germline V gene sequence: CDR1 MGHRA, CDR2 YSYEKL. The CDR3 nucleotides read TGCGCCAGCAGCCCTACCCAACTGGCTGGGGCCAACGTCCTGACTTTC. Translation: CASSPTQLAGANVLTF.

The chain has TRBV6-1 and TRBJ2-1; perhaps TRBD1 as D (6 bases). The CDR3 is 15 residues long. The ends were cut back, 6 bases at V and 3 bases at J, with 15 bases in the middle. Looked up from germline, CDR1 is MNHNS and CDR2 is SASEGT. The CDR3 region has the DNA TGTGCCAGCAGACGAACAGGGTTCGGCTACAATGAGCAGTTCTTC. Amino acids: CASRRTGFGYNEQFF.

This clonotype was seen more than once but under ten times. The V call is TRBV5-6, the J call TRBJ1-5; 7 positions agree with TRBD1. The germline V gene encodes CDR1 SGHDT and CDR2 YYEEEE. J lost 11 bases, V lost 4 bases, and 6 bases had no gene match. This CDR3 comprises 12 residues. CDR3: CASSLGQQAQHF. The CDR3 bases are TGTGCCAGCAGCCTGGGACAGCAGGCCCAGCATTTT.

This rearrangement joins TRBV18 to TRBJ1-1; D possibly corresponds to TRBD1 (6 bases). Trimming removed 1 base from V and 1 base from J, with 10 bases in between. The CDR3 consists of 15 residues. Germline CDR1 KGHSH, CDR2 LQKENI. CDR3 region: CASSPLQGQNTEAFF. CDR3 DNA: TGTGCCAGCTCACCACTTCAGGGGCAGAACACTGAAGCTTTCTTT. The complete variable domain, with remaining parts taken from reference TRBV18 and TRBJ1-1, reads NAGVMQNPRHLVRRRGQEARLRCSPMKGHSHVYWYRQLPEEGLKFMVYLQKENIIDESGMPKERFSAEFPKEGPSILRIQQVVRGDSAAYFCASSPLQGQNTEAFFGQGTRLTVV.

This clonotype was seen only a few times. The chain couples TRBV2 to TRBJ2-5, with D unresolved. Germline CDR1 and CDR2: SNHLY and FYNNEI. The CDR3 extends over 11 amino acids. V dropped 6 bases and J dropped 9 bases, with 11 bases sitting between them. The CDR3 bases are TGTGCCAGCAGGTCTCAGTATCCCCAGTACTTC. The encoded protein is CASRSQYPQYF.

The chain has TRBV20-1 and TRBJ1-4; D is undetermined. The CDR3 consists of 16 residues. The V end lost 4 bases, the J end lost 5 bases, and 20 bases lay between the germline ends. The germline V gene has CDR1 DFQATT and CDR2 SNEGSKA (reference sequence). CDR3 coding DNA: TGCAGTGCTATACCGGATGGAGGACTGAAGAATGAAAAACTGTTTTTT. This translates into CSAIPDGGLKNEKLFF.

This chain joins TRBV9 and TRBJ2-3, with 8 bases fitting TRBD2. The ends lost 3 bases at V and 5 bases at J; junction bases unmatched: 11. The CDR3 is made up of 16 amino acids. Germline CDR1 reads SGDLS; CDR2 reads YYNGEE. The CDR3, as DNA: TGTGCCAGCAGCGGTGGTAGCGGGAACCTACAAGATACGCAGTATTTT. This gives the protein CASSGGSGNLQDTQYF.

Ten or more counts support this clonotype. The gene calls are TRBV7-6 and TRBJ2-2; TRBD2 agrees at 12 bases. Germline V gene lookup returns CDR1 SGHVS and CDR2 FNYEAQ. This CDR3 is built from 14 residues. For the CDR3, the DNA is TGTGCGGGACGAGGACTAGCGGGAACCGGGGAGCTGTTTTTT. Amino acid sequence: CAGRGLAGTGELFF.

This chain joins TRBV10-3 and TRBJ1-4, with D uncertain. CDR3 length equals 13 residues. Trimming shortened V by 2 bases and J by 7 bases, and 8 bases separated the two germline ends. Looked up from germline, CDR1 is ENHRY and CDR2 is SYGVKD. The CDR3 DNA reads as TGTGCCATCAGTGAGGGCGGTGGTGAAAAACTGTTTTTT. Encoded protein: CAISEGGGEKLFF.

The V and J genes are TRBV29-1 and TRBJ2-1; D remains ambiguous. Deletions cut 5 bases from V and 9 bases from J, with 11 bases between. This CDR3 is built from 11 residues. Germline CDR1 is SQVTM and CDR2 is ANQGSEA. CDR3 nucleotides: TGCAGCGTTCTAGGTGCCGGTGAGCAGTTCTTC. It encodes CSVLGAGEQFF.

Notes on this clonotype: This may be a read error, as it is one base from a much larger clone. The chain has TRBV7-6 and TRBJ2-6; a weak D match, TRBD2 (6 bases). Germline CDR1 and CDR2: SGHVS and FNYEAQ. The CDR3 has 14 residues. CDR3 nucleotides: TGTGCCAGCAGCCGGGAGTATGGGACCAACGTCCTGACTTTC. Amino acid sequence: CASSREYGTNVLTF.

The chain recombines TRBV24-1 with TRBJ2-3; D unresolved. Germline values: CDR1 KGHDR, CDR2 SFDVKD. The CDR3 is made up of 15 amino acids. The ends were cut back, 1 base at V and 0 bases at J, with 7 bases in the middle. The CDR3, as DNA: TGTGCCACCAGTGATTTTAAATCTAGCACAGATACGCAGTATTTT. Amino acid sequence: CATSDFKSSTDTQYF.

The V call is TRBV19, the J call TRBJ2-1; 8 bases fit TRBD1. V lost 6 bases and J lost 1; bases outside the gene matches: 8. The CDR3 sequence is 16 residues long. Germline values: CDR1 LNHDA, CDR2 SQIVND (reference sequence). CDR3 bases: TGTGCCAGTAGCCACCTCAGGGGGCCTTCCTACAATGAGCAGTTCTTC. It translates to CASSHLRGPSYNEQFF.

This chain links TRBV6-1 with TRBJ2-7; the match to TRBD2 covers 7 bases. Germline assignment: CDR1 MNHNS and CDR2 SASEGT. The CDR3 runs to 13 residues. V trimming: 9 bases; J trimming: 2 bases; junction bases outside the gene matches: 7. In nucleotides, the CDR3 is TGTGCCAGTTTAGCGGGCCGAGCCTACGAGCAGTACTTC. It encodes CASLAGRAYEQYF.

This chain uses TRBV18 with TRBJ1-1, with 11 bases aligning to TRBD1. The V and J ends lost 3 bases and 6 bases, in that order; junction bases with no gene match: 6. CDR3 size: 15 residues. CDR1 is KGHSH, CDR2 LQKENI, per germline. The CDR3, as DNA: TGTGCCAGCTCACCCGGGACAGGGGGAGTGCCTGAAGCTTTCTTT. Translated, it gives CASSPGTGGVPEAFF.

The rearrangement joins TRBV19 to TRBJ2-1; D is perhaps TRBD2 (6 bases). CDR3 length equals 13 residues. Germline assignment: CDR1 LNHDA and CDR2 SQIVND (reference sequence). Trimming left V 6 bases short and J 4 bases short, with 10 bases between. The CDR3 region is CASSNSGYNEQFF. The CDR3 coding sequence is TGTGCCAGTAGCAATAGCGGATACAATGAGCAGTTCTTC. Based on the CDR3 plus reference TRBV19 and TRBJ2-1, the full variable domain is DGGITQSPKYLFRKEGQNVTLSCEQNLNHDAMYWYRQDPGQGLRLIYYSQIVNDFQKGDIAEGYSVSREKKESFPLTVTSAQKNPTAFYLCASSNSGYNEQFFGPGTRLTVL.

This clonotype was counted many times. The CDR3 DNA reads TGTGCCAGCAGCCAAGTAGCGGGGGCTTACAATGAGCAGTTCTTC. It encodes CASSQVAGAYNEQFF. The chain joins TRBV14 to TRBJ2-1; 9 nucleotides line up with TRBD2. The V gene end was trimmed by 1 base and the J gene end by 4 bases; junction bases not matched to a gene: 2. The V gene's germline CDR1 is SGHDN and CDR2 FVKESK. The CDR3 extends over 15 amino acids. The variable domain in full, completed from reference TRBV14 and TRBJ2-1, reads EAGVTQFPSHSVIEKGQTVTLRCDPISGHDNLYWYRRVMGKEIKFLLHFVKESKQDESGMPNNRFLAERTGGTYSTLKVQPAELEDSGVYFCASSQVAGAYNEQFFGPGTRLTVL.

The V call is TRBV11-3, the J call TRBJ2-1, with 13 positions matching TRBD2. With V trimmed by 5 bases and J by 4 bases, 8 bases remained unmatched. CDR1 is SGHNT, CDR2 YENEEA, per germline. The CDR3 has 17 amino acids. CDR3 sequence reads: CASSRQLAGGGYNEQFF. In nucleotides, the CDR3 is TGTGCCAGCAGCCGACAACTAGCGGGAGGGGGGTACAATGAGCAGTTCTTC.

Details on this clonotype: At one of its ends the junction is not consistent with the germline gene, which may arise from a read error. The chain combines TRBV5-6 with TRBJ2-1, with D possibly being TRBD2 (5 bases). Germline assignment: CDR1 SGHDT and CDR2 YYEEEE. The CDR3 sequence is 13 residues long. In nucleotides, the CDR3 is TGTGCCAGCAGCTTGGCCGGCCTAGCCCCTGGGGTCTTC. It yields the protein CASSLAGLAPGVF.

This clonotype was counted only a few times. The chain combines TRBV28 with TRBJ1-2, with D perhaps TRBD1 (5 bases). Germline V CDR1 and CDR2: MDHEN, SYDVKM. The CDR3 is 13 amino acids. Trimming stripped 6 bases from V and 3 bases from J, with 11 bases between. CDR3 in amino acids: CASSPRVDYGYTF. As DNA, the CDR3 is TGTGCCAGCAGCCCCAGGGTTGACTATGGCTACACCTTC.